The rows below give T cell receptor beta chains drawn from one sample of a study of control samples from healthy donors and cancer patients. TCRdb's copy holds only in-frame clones and misses some; the assay was immunoSEQ multiplex PCR. The data hold 150,000 to 200,000 clones, with 70% to 90% observed a single time. Sequencing was carried out using blood. The receptor set was obtained from a man aged 18 to 29 in good health. The CDR3 runs from the conserved cysteine through the conserved F or W.

CDR3 protein	V gene	J gene
CASSQGRSTDTQYF	TRBV4-1	TRBJ2-3
CASSQEGGDPITDTQYF	TRBV3-1/TRBV3-2	TRBJ2-3
CASSRGRGDEQYF	TRBV18	TRBJ2-7
CASRQGNTIYF	TRBV7-9	TRBJ1-3
CASSEVARGTDYTF	TRBV6-1	TRBJ1-2
CASSSQETQYF	TRBV6-2/TRBV6-3	TRBJ2-5
CASSVGTGLEKLFF	TRBV9	TRBJ1-4
CASRTQTGTGTGWQYF	TRBV12-2	TRBJ2-7
CASSLSGGPTDTQYF	TRBV5-1	TRBJ2-3
CASSVGSPSGNSPLHF	TRBV9	TRBJ1-6
CASRTEQVKSPLHF	TRBV2	TRBJ1-6
CASSLLRGRDTGELFF	TRBV5-1	TRBJ2-2
CASSQVFVAGGTYNEQFF	TRBV4-2	TRBJ2-1
CASSAPGRPNVTQYF	TRBV10-1	TRBJ2-3
CASSQDGPAGTF	TRBV4-2	TRBJ1-2
CASNNLQGNEQYF	TRBV6-5	TRBJ2-7
CASSLGQGARNTIYF	TRBV5-5	TRBJ1-3
CASSLLGTRTDTQYF	TRBV27	TRBJ2-3
CASSYSAGANYGYTF	TRBV6-5	TRBJ1-2
CSARGTPGYTF	TRBV20-1	TRBJ1-2
CASSPGDYEQYF	TRBV5-1	TRBJ2-7
CASSRDRGSYTIYF	TRBV3-1/TRBV3-2	TRBJ1-3
CASSQPTGGFGYTF	TRBV3-1/TRBV3-2	TRBJ1-2
CAWRTGFNSPLHF	TRBV30	TRBJ1-6
CASITDLNTEAFF	TRBV28	TRBJ1-1
CASSVYAHGYTF	TRBV9	TRBJ1-2
CASSTIGGGNTGELFF	TRBV9	TRBJ2-2
CASSLVGNYGYTF	TRBV7-9	TRBJ1-2
CATQLKDGYTF	TRBV5-4	TRBJ1-2
CASSPGLAGGRGYEQYF	TRBV2	TRBJ2-7
CASSSEGQGIGQLFF	TRBV7-2	TRBJ1-4
CASTGQGRPYEQYF	TRBV7-9	TRBJ2-7
CASRGPGLAGRIFF	TRBV28	TRBJ2-1
CASSLGSDTQYF	TRBV12-3/TRBV12-4	TRBJ2-3
CAWSTPRTGEDTQYF	TRBV30	TRBJ2-3
CASSLGQGLLSYNSPLHF	TRBV5-4	TRBJ1-6
CASSPRTVNTEAFF	TRBV13	TRBJ1-1
CASSWTSGGSPEEDFF	TRBV11-2	TRBJ2-1
CASSEASPTHIYNSPLHF	TRBV6-1	TRBJ1-6
CASSFGEGPAYEQYF	TRBV5-1	TRBJ2-7
CASSQAPGTMEKLFF	TRBV4-2	TRBJ1-4
CASSLTELNNSPLHF	TRBV28	TRBJ1-6
CASSPQGGPRTEAFF	TRBV9	TRBJ1-1
CASSQDTRVVELFF	TRBV4-3	TRBJ1-4
CASSLATRDTQYF	TRBV5-6	TRBJ2-3
CASSTKTGDLPTDTQYF	TRBV5-4	TRBJ2-3